This T cell receptor (beta chain) originates from a study of shared clonotypes between healthy human individuals. A word on this clone: Its cognate antigen is unknown.

The CDR3 contains 15 residues. Germline lookup yields CDR1 MNHEY and CDR2 SMNVEV (reference sequence). The V and J ends lost 8 bases and 5 bases respectively, with 19 bases between them. Overall study results and limits: Generally, naive subsets came out with larger estimated richness than memory subsets.

Generated by immunoSEQ multiplex PCR, the TCRdb table keeps only in-frame clones and is missing some. The sample has 2,500,000 or so clones, roughly 92% seen once. The sequencing input was naive CD4+ T cells sorted from blood. The subset here: CD45RA+ positively selected. The chain recombines TRBV27 with TRBJ1-5, with a tentative D call TRBD1 (6 bases). The source is a man aged 18 to 30 in good health. The CDR3 spells CASGGWGGKYQPQHF. CDR3 bases: TGTGCCAGCGGAGGTTGGGGGGGCAAATATCAGCCCCAGCATTTT.